This TCR beta chain came from a study of shared clonotypes between healthy human individuals. Study-wide findings and caveats: Investigators expected sequencing depth to affect clonotype sharing among donors. Generation probability values for non-shared clonotypes were lower than those for clonotypes shared by all four donors.

In the naive CD8 group, cells lacked CD45RO and were positively selected for CCR7, so terminally differentiated effector memory CD45RA+ cells were left out. The trim removed 0 bases at V and 4 bases at J, leaving 6 bases unmatched. CDR1 and CDR2 (germline): MNHEY, SMNVEV (reference sequence). The CDR3 spans 15 residues. In its sample, this clone was seen once. Its antigen is not identified. Assay: immunoSEQ multiplex PCR; the TCRdb copy retains only in-frame clones and omits some. The sample consists of 800,000 to 950,000 clones, 90% to 97% of them appearing once. The sequence was collected from a man aged 25-45 years in good health. The V call is TRBV27, the J call TRBJ2-7; TRBD2 matches 7 bases. Source material: naive CD8+ T cells sorted from blood. The chain's CDR3 is CASSLSRSGNYEQYF. The CDR3 bases are TGTGCCAGCAGTTTATCACGGAGCGGGAATTACGAGCAGTACTTC.